The 2 T cell receptor beta chains listed next were all sequenced from one sample in a study of T cell changes during pregnancy in multiple sclerosis. Some clones are missing from TCRdb's copy, which holds only in-frame ones; the method was immunoSEQ multiplex PCR. The sample carries around 62,000 clones, 93% recorded once. The source material was CD8+ T cells from peripheral blood mononuclear cells, sampled in the second trimester of pregnancy. These TCRs come from a female donor with multiple sclerosis, enrolled in a pregnancy study.

The rearrangement joins TRBV9 to TRBJ2-7, with TRBD1 identical over 7 bases. The ends lost 1 base at V and 2 bases at J; junction bases unmatched: 3. This CDR3 is built from 14 residues. The germline gives CDR1 SGDLS, CDR2 YYNGEE. The CDR3 nucleotides are TGTGCCAGCAGCGTATCCGGGACAGCCTACGAGCAGTACTTC. This encodes CASSVSGTAYEQYF.

The chain links TRBV7-9 to TRBJ1-1; D is unresolved. V dropped 4 bases and J dropped 3 bases, with 15 bases sitting between them. This CDR3 is 15 amino acids long. Germline CDR1 is SEHNR and CDR2 is FQNEAQ (reference sequence). CDR3 amino acids: CASSWGVGADTEAFF. The CDR3 nucleotides are TGTGCCAGCAGCTGGGGTGTGGGAGCGGACACTGAAGCTTTCTTT.